A selection of T cell receptor beta chains follows, all from one sample in a study of blood T cell repertoires in COVID-19. The data were produced by immunoSEQ multiplex PCR, yet TCRdb's version contains in-frame clones alone and is incomplete. The sample records about 190,000 clones, around 80% being singletons. Material for sequencing was peripheral blood. These receptors were taken from a man between 45 and 60 years old who had recovered from COVID-19. The CDR3 runs from the conserved cysteine through the conserved F or W. The order of the fields is clone size, V gene, J gene, D gene, CDR3 DNA, CDR3 protein. D genes are given only for firm matches. Clone size is stated in some rows and not others, as once, few, many or a class when expanded.

.	TRBV7-3	TRBJ2-5	.	TGTGCCAGCAGCTTAAGTCCGCGGGAGACCCAGTACTTC	CASSLSPRETQYF
.	TRBV7-9	TRBJ2-2	.	TGTGCCAGCAGAGAACAGGGCCCCGGGGAGCTGTTTTTT	CASREQGPGELFF
.	TRBV27	TRBJ2-7	.	TGTGCCAGCAGTTTCGTAGGGGCGAGCTACGAGCAGTACTTC	CASSFVGASYEQYF
.	TRBV30	TRBJ1-1	.	TGTGCCTGGAAAAAGGACTTTTCTGAAGCTTTCTTT	CAWKKDFSEAFF
.	TRBV7-3	TRBJ2-1	TRBD2	TGTGCCAGCAGCAGGGGACTAGCGGGAGGTGAGCAGTTCTTC	CASSRGLAGGEQFF
.	TRBV5-1	TRBJ1-5	.	TGCGCCAGCAGCTTGGCTCCCGTTGGGACTGGACAGCCCCAGCATTTT	CASSLAPVGTGQPQHF
.	TRBV6-6	TRBJ1-4	TRBD1	TGTGCCAGCAGTACAACCGGACAGGGGGCGGGCGAAAAACTGTTTTTT	CASSTTGQGAGEKLFF
once	TRBV28	TRBJ1-3	.	TGTGCCAGCAGTTCGACAGTAGACTCTGGAAACACCATATATTTT	CASSSTVDSGNTIYF
.	TRBV5-1	TRBJ1-6	.	TGCGCCAGCAGCGTCGGGCAGGGTAACCATTCACCCCTCCACTTT	CASSVGQGNHSPLHF
.	TRBV6-2/TRBV6-3	TRBJ1-5	.	TGTGCCAGCAGTGGCGGGTATAATCAGCCCCAGCATTTT	CASSGGYNQPQHF
.	TRBV18	TRBJ1-1	.	TGTGCCAGCTCACCTAACGGGGGGGAAGCTTTCTTT	CASSPNGGEAFF
many	TRBV7-2	TRBJ2-7	TRBD2	TGTGCCAGCAGCTTAGGGCCTAGCGGGAGGACAACACCCTACGAGCAGTACTTC	CASSLGPSGRTTPYEQYF
.	TRBV30	TRBJ2-5	.	TGTGCCTGGAGTTCCTCCGGTGGTCAAGAGACCCAGTACTTC	CAWSSSGGQETQYF
.	TRBV9	TRBJ2-1	TRBD2	TGTGCCAGCAGCGTAAGGAGCGGGAGTCCCCACGAGCAGTTCTTC	CASSVRSGSPHEQFF
.	TRBV7-9	TRBJ1-1	.	TGTGCCAGCAGCCAACAGGCCTTGGGTACTGAAGCTTTCTTT	CASSQQALGTEAFF
once	TRBV2	TRBJ2-1	TRBD2	TGTGCCAGCAAATATGGACTAGCGGGAGAAGTTGAGCAGTTCTTC	CASKYGLAGEVEQFF
few	TRBV28	TRBJ2-7	.	TGTGCCAGCAGTTTAGGCGGGTCCGCCTACGAGCAGTACTTC	CASSLGGSAYEQYF
.	TRBV11-2	TRBJ2-5	.	TGTGCCAGCAGCTTAGAGGCGGCTAGCTTAGAGACCCAGTACTTC	CASSLEAASLETQYF
.	TRBV4-1	TRBJ1-1	TRBD1	TGCGCCAGCAGCCAATTCCCTCAGGGGGCTGGAGGCATGAACACTGAAGCTTTCTTT	CASSQFPQGAGGMNTEAFF
.	TRBV7-2	TRBJ2-5	TRBD1	TGTGCCAGCAGCCCGGACAGGGGACTCGAGACCCAGTACTTC	CASSPDRGLETQYF
.	TRBV5-1	TRBJ2-1	TRBD1	TGCGCCAGCAGCTTCCCGGGACAGGGGGGCAATGAGCAGTTCTTC	CASSFPGQGGNEQFF
.	TRBV19	TRBJ2-7	TRBD2	TGTGCCAGTAGTAAAAGGACGGGAGGTGATGGTCGAGAGCAGTACTTC	CASSKRTGGDGREQYF
.	TRBV20-1	TRBJ1-2	TRBD1	TGCAGTGCTAGTCGGGACAGGGGCGCATCTGGCTACACCTTC	CSASRDRGASGYTF
.	TRBV11-3	TRBJ2-1	TRBD2	TGTGCCAGCAGCCTTAGCGGGGACTACAATGAGCAGTTCTTC	CASSLSGDYNEQFF
.	TRBV13	TRBJ2-1	TRBD2	TGTGCCAGTAAGCGGCGGGAGTTCCATGAGCAGTTCTTC	CASKRREFHEQFF
.	TRBV9	TRBJ2-1	.	TGTGCCAGCAGCGCCGGGTTTCTCGGCGGTGAGCAGTTCTTC	CASSAGFLGGEQFF
many	TRBV4-1	TRBJ2-1	TRBD2	TGCGCCAGCAGCCAAGATGGGACTAGCGGGGTCGGGGCGTACAATGAGCAGTTCTTC	CASSQDGTSGVGAYNEQFF
once	TRBV27	TRBJ2-3	.	TGTGCCAGCACGCGGAGAGGGATCACAGATACGCAGTATTTT	CASTRRGITDTQYF
.	TRBV4-2	TRBJ1-1	.	TGTGCCAGCAGCCAACAGGGGATGAACACTGAAGCTTTCTTT	CASSQQGMNTEAFF
.	TRBV2	TRBJ2-3	TRBD1	TGTGCCAGCAGTGTAGGACAGGGAATGACAGATACGCAGTATTTT	CASSVGQGMTDTQYF
.	TRBV7-3	TRBJ2-1	TRBD2	TGTGCCAGCAGCTTAACGAGAGGACTAGGGAACAATGAGCAGTTCTTC	CASSLTRGLGNNEQFF
.	TRBV7-9	TRBJ1-1	.	TGTGCCAGCAGCTTCCCAGATTACACTGAAGCTTTCTTT	CASSFPDYTEAFF
.	TRBV30	TRBJ2-7	.	TGTGCCTGGAGTTTAGATTCCTACGAGCAGTACTTC	CAWSLDSYEQYF
.	TRBV5-4	TRBJ1-1	TRBD1	TGTGCCAGCAGCTTAGGACAGGGGGGAACTGAAGCTTTCTTT	CASSLGQGGTEAFF
.	TRBV11-2	TRBJ1-2	.	TGTGCCAGCAGCTCGAGTCGAAGCTATGGCTACACCTTC	CASSSSRSYGYTF
.	TRBV7-3	TRBJ2-7	.	TGTGCCAGCAGCCTACAGGGTAGCTCCTACGAGCAGTACTTC	CASSLQGSSYEQYF
.	TRBV10-3	TRBJ1-2	.	TGTGCCATAAGCGGACAGCCACTCTATGGCTACACCTTC	CAISGQPLYGYTF
once	TRBV7-2	TRBJ2-1	TRBD2	TGTGCCAGCAGTATTAGCGGGAGGGCCTACAATGAGCAGTTCTTC	CASSISGRAYNEQFF
.	TRBV2	TRBJ2-7	.	TGTGCCAGCAGTCAAATTACCACGCGTTGGTCGGGCTTC	CASSQITTRWSGF
.	TRBV4-3	TRBJ2-7	TRBD2	TGCGCCAGCAGCCAAACCTCGGCTAGCGGGAGATTCGAGCAGTACTTC	CASSQTSASGRFEQYF
.	TRBV7-8	TRBJ2-7	TRBD2	TGTGCCAGCAGCCGTGGAACTAGCGGGAGGTGGTACGAGCAGTACTTC	CASSRGTSGRWYEQYF